Listed below are T cell receptor beta chains from one sample, sequenced in a study of T cells in Graves' hyperthyroidism and ophthalmopathy. TCRdb passed the multiplex PCR reads through MiXCR, listing each CDR3 protein once. The sample has 250,000 to 300,000 distinct CDR3 sequences; approximately 13% are singletons. The sample consisted of blood. All receptors come from a woman aged 40 to 50 with Graves' hyperthyroidism. Each CDR3 is given with its conserved first and last residue. Fields, in order: D gene, J gene, clone size, V gene, CDR3 protein, CDR3 DNA. The D gene is left open where the match is weak. A row's size may be missing; if present it is once, few, many or a size class.

TRBD1 | TRBJ2-7 | many | TRBV5-8 | CASCKIQGVGPYEQYF | TGTGCCAGCTGCAAAATACAGGGGGTAGGGCCCTACGAGCAGTACTTC
. | TRBJ2-1 | many | TRBV28 | CASRPPYNEQFF | TGTGCCAGCAGGCCCCCCTACAATGAGCAGTTCTTC
. | TRBJ1-3 | . | TRBV29-1 | CSVAEGSGNTIYF | TGCAGCGTTGCCGAGGGGTCTGGAAACACCATATATTTT
. | TRBJ1-1 | many | TRBV6-1 | CASSRQFLNTEAFF | TGTGCCAGCAGTCGACAGTTCCTAAACACTGAAGCTTTCTTT
TRBD1 | TRBJ2-5 | . | TRBV24-1 | CATPGTGADYF | TGTGCCACCCCCGGGACAGGGGCGGACTACTTC
TRBD2 | TRBJ2-2 | . | TRBV28 | CASSLWGGRNTGELFF | TGTGCCAGCAGTTTATGGGGCGGGAGGAACACCGGGGAGCTGTTTTTT
TRBD1 | TRBJ1-2 | many | TRBV24-1 | CATSDFRTGYGYTF | TGTGCCACCAGTGATTTTCGGACAGGTTATGGCTACACCTTC
TRBD2 | TRBJ2-3 | . | TRBV12-3/TRBV12-4 | CPSSFAGGREDTQYF | TGTCCCAGCAGTTTTGCGGGAGGGCGTGAAGACACGCAGTATTTT
. | TRBJ2-7 | . | TRBV27 | CASSFVGHRSSEQYF | TGTGCCAGCAGTTTCGTGGGACATAGGTCGTCCGAGCAGTACTTC
TRBD2 | TRBJ2-5 | many | TRBV7-9 | CASSLSGLETQYF | TGTGCCAGCAGCCTTAGCGGGCTAGAGACCCAGTACTTC
TRBD2 | TRBJ2-2 | . | TRBV29-1 | CSVETSGTYTGELFF | TGCAGCGTTGAGACTAGCGGGACATACACCGGGGAGCTGTTTTTT
. | TRBJ1-5 | many | TRBV19 | CASSLRGAKGGQPQHF | TGTGCCAGTAGCCTACGCGGAGCGAAGGGTGGTCAGCCCCAGCATTTT
TRBD1 | TRBJ1-2 | many | TRBV2 | CASEGAVSLLNYGYTF | TGTGCCAGCGAGGGGGCGGTCTCTTTATTGAACTATGGCTACACCTTC
. | TRBJ1-5 | many | TRBV28 | CASTDTQNQPQHF | TGTGCCAGCACGGACACCCAAAATCAGCCCCAGCATTTT
. | TRBJ2-5 | many | TRBV27 | CAAQETQYF | TGTGCCGCCCAAGAGACCCAGTACTTC
. | TRBJ2-7 | few | TRBV7-2 | CASSLAVGNEQYF | TGTGCCAGCAGCTTAGCGGTGGGTAACGAGCAGTACTTC
TRBD1 | TRBJ2-2 | many | TRBV7-9 | CASSSDREIGELFF | TGTGCCAGCAGCTCAGACAGGGAGATCGGGGAGCTGTTTTTT
. | TRBJ2-5 | many | TRBV7-8 | CASSLARPYWSDSYQETQYF | TGTGCCAGCAGCTTAGCGCGACCGTACTGGTCTGATTCCTACCAAGAGACCCAGTACTTC
TRBD1 | TRBJ1-5 | few | TRBV28 | CASSLEKGAANQPQHF | TGTGCCAGCAGTTTAGAGAAGGGGGCCGCGAATCAGCCCCAGCATTTT
. | TRBJ2-5 | . | TRBV2 | CASSEGGVQETQYF | TGTGCCAGCAGTGAAGGGGGCGTCCAAGAGACCCAGTACTTC
TRBD1 | TRBJ1-5 | many | TRBV2 | CASSLGQGVNQPQHF | TGTGCCAGCAGCCTGGGACAGGGGGTAAATCAGCCCCAGCATTTT
. | TRBJ2-1 | many | TRBV2 | CASSESGAVFF | TGTGCCAGCAGTGAGTCGGGAGCGGTGTTCTTC
TRBD1 | TRBJ1-5 | many | TRBV10-3 | CAISEQGKGNQPQHF | TGTGCCATCAGCGAACAGGGGAAGGGCAATCAGCCCCAGCATTTT
. | TRBJ2-5 | many | TRBV2 | CASRGHTGETQYF | TGTGCCAGCAGGGGCCATACCGGAGAGACCCAGTACTTC
TRBD2 | TRBJ2-3 | many | TRBV7-8 | CASSLARVAGWDTQYF | TGTGCCAGCAGCTTAGCGAGGGTAGCGGGCTGGGATACGCAGTATTTT
TRBD1 | TRBJ1-1 | many | TRBV2 | CASRTSGGGQGTEAFF | TGTGCCAGCAGGACGTCAGGGGGCGGGCAGGGCACTGAAGCTTTCTTT
. | TRBJ1-4 | few | TRBV3-1 | CASSQPGAVNEKLFF | TGTGCCAGCAGCCAACCAGGGGCTGTTAATGAAAAACTGTTTTTT
TRBD2 | TRBJ2-5 | many | TRBV28 | CASSSGGRPETQYF | TGTGCCAGCAGTTCGGGCGGGAGACCAGAGACCCAGTACTTC
TRBD2 | TRBJ2-5 | many | TRBV28 | CASSSSGSGETQYF | TGTGCCAGCAGTAGTAGCGGGAGCGGGGAGACCCAGTACTTC
. | TRBJ1-1 | . | TRBV28 | CASSYRLGEAFF | TGTGCCAGCAGTTACCGACTTGGTGAAGCTTTCTTT
. | TRBJ2-3 | . | TRBV28 | CASKSSRTPDTQYF | TGTGCCAGCAAATCAAGTCGGACCCCTGATACGCAGTATTTT
. | TRBJ1-1 | . | TRBV5-4 | CASSLSRENTEALF | TGTGCCAGCAGCTTGAGCCGGGAGAACACTGAAGCTCTCTTT
. | TRBJ1-5 | few | TRBV19 | CASRRRSDQPQHF | TGTGCCAGTAGACGTCGATCGGATCAGCCCCAGCATTTT
TRBD1 | TRBJ2-1 | . | TRBV19 | CASTTGGGEQFF | TGTGCCAGTACCACAGGGGGCGGTGAGCAGTTCTTC
. | TRBJ2-3 | . | TRBV6-5 | CASSYSGPGHGGDTQYF | TGTGCCAGCAGTTACTCGGGTCCGGGGCATGGAGGAGATACGCAGTATTTT
TRBD2 | TRBJ2-7 | many | TRBV6-1 | CASSEEAGGHEQYF | TGTGCCAGCAGTGAAGAAGCGGGAGGTCACGAGCAGTACTTC
. | TRBJ1-5 | . | TRBV7-9 | CASSFGTGSGNQPQHF | TGTGCCAGCAGCTTTGGAACAGGGTCTGGGAATCAGCCCCAGCATTTT
. | TRBJ1-2 | . | TRBV14 | CASSQDPLYGYTF | TGTGCCAGCAGCCAAGATCCGCTCTATGGCTACACCTTC
. | TRBJ2-2 | . | TRBV6-1 | CASSGSGRGTGELFF | TGTGCCAGCAGCGGGAGTGGGAGAGGAACCGGGGAGCTGTTTTTT
. | TRBJ1-5 | many | TRBV5-1 | CASSSTDSSNQPQHF | TGCGCCAGCAGCTCTACGGACAGTAGCAATCAGCCCCAGCATTTT
. | TRBJ2-7 | . | TRBV12-5 | CASGSYRDEQYF | TGTGCTAGTGGTTCATACAGGGACGAGCAGTACTTC
TRBD1 | TRBJ1-1 | few | TRBV3-1 | CASSQARDSGYKAFF | TGTGCCAGCAGCCAGGCGCGGGACAGCGGTTATAAGGCTTTCTTT
. | TRBJ1-2 | many | TRBV7-9 | CASSLSTGANYGYTF | TGTGCCAGCAGCTTATCAACAGGTGCCAACTATGGCTACACCTTC
. | TRBJ2-2 | many | TRBV6-1 | CASRDWNTGELFF | TGTGCCAGCCGGGACTGGAACACCGGGGAGCTGTTTTTT
TRBD1 | TRBJ1-2 | many | TRBV29-1 | CSVVTGSNYGYTF | TGCAGCGTTGTGACAGGGTCTAACTATGGCTACACCTTC
TRBD2 | TRBJ2-3 | many | TRBV20-1 | CSARGALGLRTDTQYF | TGCAGTGCTAGAGGCGCCTTGGGACTACGCACAGATACGCAGTATTTT
. | TRBJ1-5 | . | TRBV12-3/TRBV12-4 | CASSWGRAGNQPQHF | TGTGCCAGCAGTTGGGGTCGAGCTGGCAATCAGCCCCAGCATTTT
. | TRBJ2-1 | many | TRBV6-2/TRBV6-3 | CASSYGQNNEQFF | TGTGCCAGCAGTTACGGCCAGAACAATGAGCAGTTCTTC
TRBD1 | TRBJ1-5 | few | TRBV10-3 | CASWTGGTNQPQHF | TGTGCCAGCTGGACAGGGGGGACTAATCAGCCCCAGCATTTT
TRBD1 | TRBJ2-7 | many | TRBV15 | CATSGEGAANEQYF | TGTGCCACCAGCGGCGAGGGGGCGGCAAACGAGCAGTACTTC
. | TRBJ2-2 | . | TRBV5-1 | CASRSAGTGELFF | TGCGCCAGCAGATCAGCGGGCACCGGGGAGCTGTTTTTT
. | TRBJ1-6 | many | TRBV6-5 | CASSYSRRVDSPLHF | TGTGCCAGCAGTTACTCTCGCAGGGTGGATTCACCCCTCCACTTT